These 2 T cell receptor beta chains were sequenced from one sample in a study of cytomegalovirus exposure and HLA in healthy donors. 60 Vbeta and 13 Jbeta primers were used in PCR. TCRdb's copy holds only in-frame clones and misses some; the assay was immunoSEQ multiplex PCR. The sample yields some 160,000 clones, over 60% seen once. The sequencing input was PBMCs. These receptors were collected from a man aged 35 to 55 in good health and CMV-seronegative.

This chain joins TRBV25-1 and TRBJ1-4; TRBD1 might be the D (5 bases). Trimming removed 8 bases from V and 6 bases from J, with 19 bases in between. The CDR3 is made up of 15 amino acids. In germline, CDR1 is MGHDK, CDR2 SYGVNS. The CDR3: CASRSTGGLYEKLFF. CDR3 nucleotide sequence: TGTGCCAGCCGATCGACGGGGGGTTTATATGAAAAACTGTTTTTT.

The chain employs TRBV5-1 and TRBJ1-4, with D hard to call. This CDR3 is built from 16 residues. Germline V CDR1 and CDR2: SGHRS, YFSETQ. V was clipped by 4 bases and J by 2 bases, with 15 bases between them. CDR3 sequence reads: CASSPGWGGTNEKLFF. The CDR3 DNA follows: TGCGCCAGCAGCCCTGGGTGGGGAGGCACTAATGAAAAACTGTTTTTT.